Presented here are 16 T cell receptor beta chains from one specimen sequenced in a study of T cell clusters in autoimmune cytopenias. TRB rearrangements were amplified by touch-down multiplex PCR with mixed TRB-A/B primers. Reanalyzing the multiplex PCR reads, TCRdb keeps one entry per CDR3 protein, without DNA. The sample data list some 8,400 distinct CDR3 sequences. Tens of thousands of genome equivalents of blood DNA were amplified for TRB. The specimen was peripheral blood. These receptors were collected from a human donor with an autoimmune cytopenia or autoimmune hepatitis (not recorded which).

According to its frequency, this clonotype is medium-sized (0.01 to 0.1%). The gene calls are TRBV7-2 and TRBJ1-6; TCRdb's D call, TRBD1, is unchecked because there is no DNA. The germline CDR1 and CDR2 sequences are SGHTA and FQGNSA. CDR3 length: 15 amino acids. The CDR3 loop reads CASSLAGDRGSPLHF.

This clonotype is identified as medium-sized from frequency. The rearrangement joins TRBV6-5 to TRBJ2-7; TCRdb returns TRBD1, unconfirmable since there is no DNA. CDR1 and CDR2 from the germline V gene are MNHEY and SVGAGI. This CDR3 is built from 14 residues. The CDR3 reads CASSYSNGISEQYF.

This clonotype ranks as medium-sized (0.01 to 0.1%) in terms of frequency. The gene calls are TRBV19 and TRBJ1-2. The CDR3 runs 13 residues. The germline V gene has CDR1 LNHDA and CDR2 SQIVND (reference sequence). CDR3 loop: CASSWPGPYGYTF. Full variable domain (remainder filled in from reference TRBV19 and TRBJ1-2): DGGITQSPKYLFRKEGQNVTLSCEQNLNHDAMYWYRQDPGQGLRLIYYSQIVNDFQKGDIAEGYSVSREKKESFPLTVTSAQKNPTAFYLCASSWPGPYGYTFGSGTRLTVV.

V is TRBV4-1 and J is TRBJ2-3; TCRdb's assignment of TRBD1 cannot be checked, as there is no DNA. The germline V gene encodes CDR1 MGHRA and CDR2 YSYEKL. The CDR3 has 16 residues. The CDR3 loop reads CASSQVREGAGGTQYF.

This clonotype is medium-sized by frequency. V usage is TRBV7-9 and J usage is TRBJ1-2; there is no DNA to check the TCRdb D call of TRBD1. This CDR3 comprises 15 residues. Germline CDR1 SEHNR, CDR2 FQNEAQ (reference sequence). CDR3 in amino acids: CASSPLSTGDYGYTF.

The V and J genes are TRBV5-4 and TRBJ2-7; checking the TCRdb D call of TRBD2 is not possible without DNA. CDR1 SGHNT and CDR2 YYREEE come from the germline V gene (reference sequence). The CDR3 contains 15 residues. The CDR3 protein is CASSPGTSGFYEQYF.

This chain connects TRBV5-1 to TRBJ2-1; TCRdb selects TRBD2, and the lack of DNA leaves this call unchecked. Germline V CDR1 and CDR2: SGHRS, YFSETQ. CDR3 size: 18 residues. CDR3 amino acids: CASSNPWASGQDYNEQFF.

The rearrangement joins TRBV21-1 to TRBJ1-5; the D call of TRBD1 rests on TCRdb alone, since no DNA is present to check it. TRBV21-1 is a pseudogene locus. This CDR3 is built from 16 residues. The CDR3 sequence: CASSKKHRENNQPQHF.

By frequency, this clonotype registers medium-sized. The chain employs TRBV20-1 and TRBJ2-2; TCRdb reports TRBD2, a call that lacks DNA to check it against. The germline CDR1 and CDR2 sequences are DFQATT and SNEGSKA (reference sequence). The CDR3 has 13 amino acids. The CDR3: CSARLADTGELFF.

This clonotype is classed as medium-sized by frequency. The chain employs TRBV6-5 and TRBJ2-7. The CDR3 runs 13 residues. In germline, CDR1 is MNHEY, CDR2 SVGAGI. This CDR3 reads CASSYQRLYEQYF.

This chain connects TRBV5-1 to TRBJ2-7; TCRdb's assignment of TRBD1 cannot be checked, as there is no DNA. The CDR3 is made up of 15 amino acids. The germline gives CDR1 SGHRS, CDR2 YFSETQ. The CDR3 protein is CASSPTTSPIYEQYF. Supplemented by reference TRBV5-1 and TRBJ2-7, the full variable domain reads KAGVTQTPRYLIKTRGQQVTLSCSPISGHRSVSWYQQTPGQGLQFLFEYFSETQRNKGNFPGRFSGRQFSNSRSEMNVSTLELGDSALYLCASSPTTSPIYEQYFGPGTRLTVT.

The chain is built from TRBV20-1 and TRBJ2-5; TCRdb's D gene call, TRBD1, goes unchecked for lack of DNA. Germline CDR1 and CDR2: DFQATT and SNEGSKA (reference sequence). The CDR3 runs to 16 residues. The CDR3 sequence is CSARDFMGQGRETQYF.

This chain uses TRBV5-1 with TRBJ2-1; TCRdb's assignment of TRBD1 cannot be checked, as there is no DNA. The germline gives CDR1 SGHRS, CDR2 YFSETQ. This CDR3 has 15 amino acids. The CDR3 protein is CASSLGRIRDNEQFF. The complete variable domain, with remaining parts taken from reference TRBV5-1 and TRBJ2-1, reads KAGVTQTPRYLIKTRGQQVTLSCSPISGHRSVSWYQQTPGQGLQFLFEYFSETQRNKGNFPGRFSGRQFSNSRSEMNVSTLELGDSALYLCASSLGRIRDNEQFFGPGTRLTVL.

The chain uses TRBV20-1 and TRBJ2-7; TCRdb gives TRBD1 as the D gene, but with no DNA this cannot be confirmed. The CDR3 is made up of 13 amino acids. From germline, CDR1 is DFQATT and CDR2 SNEGSKA (reference sequence). The CDR3 region is CSAGGLLPYEQYF.

The chain combines TRBV20-1 with TRBJ1-2; TCRdb indicates TRBD1, and absent DNA this call remains unverified. This CDR3 is 15 amino acids long. Germline loops: CDR1 DFQATT, CDR2 SNEGSKA (reference sequence). The CDR3 region is CSASSGQIRNYGYTF.

CDR3 sequence: CASSLNQWAIHGYTF. This chain links TRBV5-6 with TRBJ1-2. The CDR3 is made up of 15 amino acids. The germline V gene encodes CDR1 SGHDT and CDR2 YYEEEE.